A selection of T cell receptor beta chains follows, all from one sample in a study of a mutant IDH1 vaccine in newly diagnosed glioma. Profiled with immunoSEQ multiplex PCR; TCRdb holds only in-frame clones, not every one. This sample has roughly 51,000 clones, with 79% found just once. Their recognized antigens are unknown. The source material was PBMCs, sampled from a glioma patient whose treatment included an IDH1 peptide vaccine. The receptors shown here come from a man aged 40-49 years with glioma. The CDR3 runs from the conserved cysteine through the conserved F or W. The D gene is left open where the match is weak. Rows give clone size only sometimes, using once, few, many, or a class for an expanded clone.

J: TRBJ1-5; size: .; D: .; V: TRBV27; CDR3: CASSPEAVLSNQPQHF; DNA: TGTGCCAGCAGTCCGGAGGCAGTCCTTAGCAATCAGCCCCAGCATTTT
J: TRBJ1-5; size: .; D: .; V: TRBV30; CDR3: CAWSVAWGNQPQHF; DNA: TGTGCCTGGAGTGTTGCCTGGGGCAATCAGCCCCAGCATTTT
J: TRBJ2-3; size: once; D: .; V: TRBV6-5; CDR3: CASSRTRTSTDTQYF; DNA: TGTGCCAGCAGTCGAACTAGAACTAGCACAGATACGCAGTATTTT
J: TRBJ2-5; size: .; D: .; V: TRBV6-5; CDR3: CASSAGGQPGETQYF; DNA: TGTGCCAGCAGTGCCGGGGGGCAACCGGGGGAGACCCAGTACTTC
J: TRBJ1-2; size: .; D: TRBD1; V: TRBV4-1; CDR3: CASSQDFDRGYGYTF; DNA: TGCGCCAGCAGCCAAGACTTCGACAGGGGCTATGGCTACACCTTC
J: TRBJ1-2; size: .; D: TRBD1; V: TRBV10-2; CDR3: CASRDTGGSGYTF; DNA: TGCGCCAGCAGGGATACAGGGGGTAGCGGCTACACCTTC
J: TRBJ2-1; size: .; D: TRBD2; V: TRBV6-4; CDR3: CASSDVAGGSYNEQFF; DNA: TGTGCCAGCAGTGACGTGGCGGGGGGTTCCTACAATGAGCAGTTCTTC
J: TRBJ1-3; size: .; D: TRBD1; V: TRBV2; CDR3: CASSLQGAFGNTIYF; DNA: TGTGCCAGCAGTCTACAGGGGGCATTTGGAAACACCATATATTTT
J: TRBJ2-7; size: .; D: .; V: TRBV6-5; CDR3: CASKMDRSYEQYF; DNA: TGTGCCAGCAAGATGGACAGATCCTACGAGCAGTACTTC
J: TRBJ1-2; size: .; D: TRBD1; V: TRBV27; CDR3: CASSATGTGGWGYTF; DNA: TGTGCCAGCAGTGCAACCGGGACAGGGGGCTGGGGCTACACCTTC
J: TRBJ1-1; size: .; D: .; V: TRBV6-5; CDR3: CASSYGVRGTEAFF; DNA: TGTGCCAGCAGTTACGGAGTCAGGGGCACTGAAGCTTTCTTT
J: TRBJ1-6; size: .; D: .; V: TRBV19; CDR3: CASSQDSPPNSPLHF; DNA: TGTGCCAGTAGCCAAGACTCGCCCCCAAATTCACCCCTCCACTTT
J: TRBJ2-1; size: .; D: TRBD1; V: TRBV2; CDR3: CASRGQGSYNEQFF; DNA: TGTGCCAGTCGGGGACAGGGTTCCTACAATGAGCAGTTCTTC
J: TRBJ2-1; size: .; D: TRBD1; V: TRBV29-1; CDR3: CSVLNRDRIQGPYNEQFF; DNA: TGCAGCGTTTTAAACCGGGACAGAATCCAGGGGCCTTACAATGAGCAGTTCTTC
J: TRBJ1-2; size: once; D: TRBD1; V: TRBV19; CDR3: CASSIVKGQGYGYTF; DNA: TGTGCCAGTAGTATAGTCAAAGGACAGGGATATGGCTACACCTTC
J: TRBJ1-1; size: .; D: .; V: TRBV10-2; CDR3: CASSEQGRTEAFF; DNA: TGCGCCAGCAGTGAGCAGGGTAGAACTGAAGCTTTCTTT
J: TRBJ2-7; size: .; D: .; V: TRBV18; CDR3: CASSPPRGEGAYEQYF; DNA: TGTGCCAGCTCACCACCTCGGGGCGAGGGGGCCTACGAGCAGTACTTC
J: TRBJ2-3; size: .; D: TRBD2; V: TRBV6-1; CDR3: CASSVTSGASTDTQYF; DNA: TGTGCCAGCAGTGTCACTAGCGGGGCTAGCACAGATACGCAGTATTTT
J: TRBJ2-1; size: .; D: TRBD2; V: TRBV7-7; CDR3: CASSLGTSLEQFF; DNA: TGTGCCAGCAGCCTAGGGACTAGCCTTGAGCAGTTCTTC
J: TRBJ2-5; size: .; D: TRBD1; V: TRBV11-2; CDR3: CASSLGDRGRKTQYF; DNA: TGTGCCAGCAGCTTAGGGGACAGGGGGCGAAAGACCCAGTACTTC
J: TRBJ2-7; size: .; D: TRBD1; V: TRBV5-1; CDR3: CASSFGGQGTAQYF; DNA: TGCGCCAGCAGCTTTGGGGGACAGGGAACGGCGCAGTACTTC
J: TRBJ1-1; size: .; D: .; V: TRBV29-1; CDR3: CSVRVSTEAFF; DNA: TGCAGCGTCAGGGTGAGCACTGAAGCTTTCTTT
J: TRBJ2-7; size: .; D: .; V: TRBV4-2; CDR3: CASSQVQGDYEQYF; DNA: TGTGCCAGCAGCCAAGTCCAGGGCGACTACGAGCAGTACTTC
J: TRBJ1-3; size: .; D: TRBD1; V: TRBV6-5; CDR3: CASSQDRGFGNTIYF; DNA: TGTGCCAGCAGCCAAGACAGGGGTTTTGGAAACACCATATATTTT
J: TRBJ1-6; size: .; D: .; V: TRBV7-8; CDR3: CASSLGGNNSPLHF; DNA: TGTGCCAGCAGCTTGGGGGGGAATAATTCACCCCTCCACTTT
J: TRBJ1-2; size: .; D: .; V: TRBV4-2; CDR3: CASSQRTEGGYTF; DNA: TGTGCCAGCAGCCAAAGGACCGAGGGGGGCTACACCTTC
J: TRBJ2-3; size: .; D: .; V: TRBV7-2; CDR3: CASSLDGPDTQYF; DNA: TGTGCCAGCAGCTTAGATGGCCCAGATACGCAGTATTTT
J: TRBJ2-7; size: .; D: TRBD1; V: TRBV7-8; CDR3: CASRAPGTGGEQYF; DNA: TGTGCCAGCAGAGCCCCCGGGACAGGGGGCGAGCAGTACTTC
J: TRBJ1-6; size: .; D: .; V: TRBV7-9; CDR3: CASSLRQGVNSPLHF; DNA: TGTGCCAGCAGCTTAAGGCAGGGCGTTAATTCACCCCTCCACTTT
J: TRBJ2-3; size: .; D: TRBD2; V: TRBV30; CDR3: CAWTSGSDTQYF; DNA: TGTGCCTGGACTAGCGGATCCGATACGCAGTATTTT
J: TRBJ1-1; size: few; D: .; V: TRBV5-1; CDR3: CASRYRDRNTEAFF; DNA: TGCGCCAGCAGATACAGGGACCGGAACACTGAAGCTTTCTTT
J: TRBJ1-1; size: .; D: .; V: TRBV7-6; CDR3: CASSLTDTEAFF; DNA: TGTGCCAGCAGCTTAACGGACACTGAAGCTTTCTTT
J: TRBJ1-1; size: few; D: .; V: TRBV10-3; CDR3: CAISEERFEAFF; DNA: TGTGCCATCAGTGAGGAAAGATTTGAAGCTTTCTTT
J: TRBJ2-2; size: .; D: .; V: TRBV29-1; CDR3: CSVSLNTGELFF; DNA: TGCAGCGTTTCACTAAACACCGGGGAGCTGTTTTTT
J: TRBJ1-1; size: .; D: .; V: TRBV27; CDR3: CASSPPTPNTEAFF; DNA: TGTGCCAGCAGTCCCCCAACACCGAACACTGAAGCTTTCTTT
J: TRBJ1-6; size: .; D: .; V: TRBV6-5; CDR3: CASSYRDPYNSPLHF; DNA: TGTGCCAGCAGTTACAGGGACCCCTATAATTCACCCCTCCACTTT
J: TRBJ2-3; size: .; D: .; V: TRBV5-6; CDR3: CASSFRQGGADTQYF; DNA: TGTGCCAGCAGCTTTCGGCAGGGGGGTGCAGATACGCAGTATTTT
J: TRBJ1-1; size: .; D: .; V: TRBV19; CDR3: CASVPDSLGGEAFF; DNA: TGTGCCAGCGTGCCTGACTCCTTGGGAGGTGAAGCTTTCTTT
J: TRBJ1-1; size: .; D: .; V: TRBV6-5; CDR3: CASSYVGLGANTEAFF; DNA: TGTGCCAGCAGTTACGTCGGGTTGGGGGCGAACACTGAAGCTTTCTTT
J: TRBJ1-1; size: once; D: .; V: TRBV5-8; CDR3: CASSPVEAFF; DNA: TGTGCCAGCAGCCCCGTTGAAGCTTTCTTT
J: TRBJ1-3; size: .; D: .; V: TRBV14; CDR3: CASSHPSVLNTIYF; DNA: TGTGCCAGCAGCCACCCCTCGGTCTTAAACACCATATATTTT
J: TRBJ1-5; size: .; D: TRBD1; V: TRBV5-4; CDR3: CASSWGQLHSSRNQPQHF; DNA: TGTGCCAGCAGCTGGGGACAGCTACACTCCAGCCGCAATCAGCCCCAGCATTTT
J: TRBJ2-5; size: .; D: .; V: TRBV9; CDR3: CASSVDRGKETQYF; DNA: TGTGCCAGCAGCGTAGATCGAGGAAAAGAGACCCAGTACTTC
J: TRBJ1-5; size: few; D: .; V: TRBV5-1; CDR3: CASSYGGDQPQHF; DNA: TGCGCCAGCAGCTACGGGGGCGATCAGCCCCAGCATTTT
J: TRBJ1-1; size: .; D: .; V: TRBV7-9; CDR3: CASSPGELNTEAFF; DNA: TGTGCCAGCAGCCCCGGGGAGCTGAACACTGAAGCTTTCTTT
J: TRBJ1-2; size: .; D: TRBD1; V: TRBV7-9; CDR3: CAAVTTGDYGYTF; DNA: TGTGCCGCCGTTACGACAGGGGACTATGGCTACACCTTC
J: TRBJ1-1; size: .; D: .; V: TRBV6-1; CDR3: CASSGPPTAVLLTEAFF; DNA: TGTGCCAGCAGTGGCCCTCCGACAGCTGTTCTTTTGACTGAAGCTTTCTTT
J: TRBJ2-2; size: once; D: .; V: TRBV6-6; CDR3: CASREQGSGELFF; DNA: TGTGCCAGCAGGGAACAGGGCAGCGGGGAGCTGTTTTTT
J: TRBJ2-3; size: .; D: TRBD1; V: TRBV6-5; CDR3: CASSRQGDTQYF; DNA: TGTGCCAGCAGCCGACAGGGAGATACGCAGTATTTT